A single sample gave rise to the 5 T cell receptor beta chains below, sequenced in a study of T cells after posttransplantation cyclophosphamide. Some clones are missing from TCRdb's copy, which holds only in-frame ones; the method was immunoSEQ multiplex PCR. Of 50,000 to 65,000 clones in the sample, around 83% were seen once. Sequencing used PBMCs. The receptor source for this set is a young man with a blood cancer, CMV-positive, and with a related stem cell donor.

The chain joins TRBV15 to TRBJ2-1; D possibly corresponds to TRBD2 (7 bases). CDR3 length equals 14 residues. Germline CDR1 is LNHNV and CDR2 is YYDKDF (reference sequence). Between the trimmed V and J ends, which lost 6 bases and 5 bases, there was a span of 14 bases. The CDR3 sequence: CATSWRGRDNEQFF. The CDR3 DNA sequence: TGTGCCACCAGTTGGCGGGGGCGTGACAATGAGCAGTTCTTC.

The chain has TRBV14 and TRBJ2-1; 14 bases align to TRBD2. The CDR3 spans 19 residues. V lost 3 bases to trimming and J lost 1 base; unmatched junction nucleotides: 8. The germline gives CDR1 SGHDN, CDR2 FVKESK. CDR3 DNA: TGTGCCAGCAGCCAGGCGGGACTAGCGGGAGCAAGGTCCTACAATGAGCAGTTCTTC. It specifies CASSQAGLAGARSYNEQFF.

The chain is built from TRBV28 and TRBJ2-7; TRBD2 might be the D (9 bases). The V end was cut by 4 bases, the J end by 1 base, with 17 bases between. Germline loops: CDR1 MDHEN, CDR2 SYDVKM. The CDR3 spans 16 residues. CDR3 in amino acids: CASSSGGTSGSYEQYF. The CDR3 bases are TGTGCCAGCAGTTCAGGGGGCACTAGCGGGTCCTACGAGCAGTACTTC.

V usage is TRBV11-3 and J usage is TRBJ2-7, with 10 bases matching TRBD1. Germline V gives CDR1 SGHNT, CDR2 YENEEA. The ends lost 3 bases at V and 5 bases at J; junction bases unmatched: 13. This CDR3 has 17 amino acids. CDR3 nucleotides: TGTGCCAGCAGCTTTACCCACCGGGACAGGGGTCGCGACGAGCAGTACTTC. It codes for CASSFTHRDRGRDEQYF.

This rearrangement joins TRBV5-5 to TRBJ2-7; 9 bases fit TRBD1. Germline V gives CDR1 SGHKS, CDR2 YYEKEE (reference sequence). The CDR3 runs 16 residues. V was pared by 4 bases and J by 5 bases, with 13 bases of the junction left unmatched. The CDR3 DNA is TGTGCCAGCAGCGTAGGAACCGGGACAGGGTTCGACGAGCAGTACTTC. It encodes CASSVGTGTGFDEQYF.